This T cell receptor beta chain was recorded in a study of T cell responses to AZD1222 COVID-19 vaccine. Study observations and caveats: Nearly half of spike-specific TCRs reportedly target variant regions that are unmutated in the B.1.351 and B.1.1.7 variants. Clonal diversity was possibly underestimated, and white British individuals and females predominated among donors. Two AZD1222 doses significantly raised spike-specific TCR breadth and depth over controls. Spike-wide vaccine-associated CD4 TCRs dominated at 160-218 and 743-854.

This clone was detected once. Its matching antigen is unknown. Using immunoSEQ multiplex PCR, the repertoire was profiled, and TCRdb retains in-frame clones only, with some absent. The sample has 70,000 to 90,000 clones, roughly 88% seen once. V lost 4 bases and J lost 3; bases outside the gene matches: 6. Per germline, CDR1 SGHNT and CDR2 YYREEE (reference sequence). This CDR3 contains 16 residues. This sequence joins TRBV5-4 and TRBJ2-7, with TRBD2 matching 14 bases. The material sequenced was peripheral blood, taken 28 days after the second AZD1222 dose. The TCR originated in an adult who received the AZD1222 COVID-19 vaccine. The CDR3, as DNA: TGTGCCAGCAGCATACCGGGACTAGCGGGAGTCTACGAGCAGTACTTC. Translating it yields CASSIPGLAGVYEQYF.